The sequence of this T cell receptor beta chain was determined in a study of technical replicates of blood from a handful of donors. Sequencing used immunoSEQ multiplex PCR; TCRdb keeps in-frame clones, though not all of them. The table shows approximately 12,000 clones, with around 86% occurring only once. This CDR3 spans 17 amino acids. Germline CDR1 reads MGHDK; CDR2 reads SYGVNS. With 3 bases clipped from V and 6 bases from J, the junction kept 12 bases outside the gene matches. This clonotype originated in a human donor in good health. The material sequenced was PBMCs. The chain has TRBV25-1 and TRBJ2-2; 8 positions agree with TRBD1. The CDR3 DNA sequence: TGTGCCAGCAGTGATCAGATGGGGACAGGTACGGCCGGGGAGCTGTTTTTT. Translating gives CASSDQMGTGTAGELFF.